The 18 T cell receptor beta chains presented below share a single source sample, sequenced in a study of T-cell reconstitution after alpha-beta-depleted transplantation in children. Library preparation (for TCRbeta) was performed with unique molecular identifiers. TCRdb itself ran the PCR reads through MiXCR, one entry per CDR3 protein. This table has about 400,000 distinct CDR3 sequences, just over 20% appearing once. The input for sequencing was PBMCs from the stem cell graft donor, taken from the stem cell graft. Receptors originate from a human donor who donated a stem cell graft to a child with acute myeloid leukemia.

The chain couples TRBV27 to TRBJ2-3, with 10 bases matching TRBD2. The CDR3 is 15 amino acids. Germline assignment: CDR1 MNHEY and CDR2 SMNVEV (reference sequence). The J segment lost 4 bases and the V segment lost 6 bases, leaving 7 bases of the junction unmatched. The CDR3 DNA is TGTGCCAGCAGACCAGCGGGAGGGCCATCAGATACGCAGTATTTT. As protein: CASRPAGGPSDTQYF.

The sample holds a few counts of this clonotype. CDR3 residues: CTSSQRGAPEETQYF. The CDR3 coding sequence is TGCACCAGCAGCCAACGAGGAGCCCCAGAAGAGACCCAGTACTTC. V and J are TRBV1 and TRBJ2-5; the D call of TRBD2 is as the table states it, not checked on the DNA. TRBV1 is deemed a pseudogene. This CDR3 comprises 15 residues.

A few counts support this clonotype. The chain carries TRBV20-1 and TRBJ1-5; D is perhaps TRBD1 (5 bases). The CDR3 is made up of 14 amino acids. Germline CDR1 and CDR2: DFQATT and SNEGSKA (reference sequence). Trimming removed 0 bases at V and 4 bases at J, with 10 bases between. This CDR3 reads CSARDTRGNQPQHF. Written as DNA, the CDR3 is TGCAGTGCTAGAGATACGAGGGGAAATCAGCCCCAGCATTTT.

The chain carries TRBV4-2 and TRBJ1-1; perhaps TRBD1 as D (5 bases). Per germline, CDR1 LGHNA and CDR2 YNFKEQ. The CDR3 spans 13 residues. The V gene lost 5 bases and the J gene lost 7 bases, with 14 bases spanning the gap. The CDR3 sequence is CASSSRRGDEAFF. The CDR3 DNA reads TGTGCCAGCAGCTCCCGGAGGGGTGATGAAGCTTTCTTT.

The rearrangement links TRBV6-2 or TRBV6-3 to TRBJ2-5; D is uncertain. The CDR3 covers 14 residues. Germline V gene sequence: CDR1 MNHEY, CDR2 SVGEGT. With 8 bases removed from V and 4 bases from J, the gap between germline ends came to 17 bases. The CDR3 region is CASWDMAVRETQYF. CDR3 coding DNA: TGTGCCAGCTGGGATATGGCAGTGCGAGAGACCCAGTACTTC.

This clonotype has more than one count but fewer than ten. This rearrangement joins TRBV28 to TRBJ1-2; D not certain. The CDR3 is 16 residues long. The V gene lost 11 bases and the J gene lost 2 bases, with 24 bases spanning the gap. Germline assignment: CDR1 MDHEN and CDR2 SYDVKM. The CDR3 spells CASRGQANDFNYGYTF. CDR3 DNA: TGTGCCTCCCGAGGTCAGGCGAATGATTTCAACTATGGCTACACCTTC.

A few counts support this clonotype. The chain employs TRBV20-1 and TRBJ2-5, with 12 bases identical to TRBD2. The germline V gene encodes CDR1 DFQATT and CDR2 SNEGSKA (reference sequence). The CDR3 loop spans 14 amino acids. Trimming cost V 3 bases and J 5 bases; bases outside gene matches: 4. CDR3 in DNA: TGCAGTGCTAGTCCTAGCGGGAGGGCGGAGACCCAGTACTTC. It translates to CSASPSGRAETQYF.

This clonotype has more than one count but fewer than ten. As DNA, the CDR3 is TGTGCCAGCAGCCATACAGGGGATCGAGCGACCCAGTACTTC. Translated, it gives CASSHTGDRATQYF. The gene calls are TRBV7-9 and TRBJ2-5, with 7 bases aligning to TRBD1. This CDR3 comprises 14 residues. V lost 5 bases and J lost 7; bases outside the gene matches: 10. Germline V gene data show CDR1 as SEHNR and CDR2 as FQNEAQ (reference sequence).

This clonotype was counted many times. V is TRBV29-1 and J is TRBJ1-1; D unclear. The V end lost 6 bases, the J end lost 1 base, and 9 bases lay between the germline ends. Germline V gives CDR1 SQVTM, CDR2 ANQGSEA. The CDR3 runs 12 residues. The CDR3 DNA sequence: TGCAGCGTCCCAGTCTCGAACACTGAAGCTTTCTTT. Its translation: CSVPVSNTEAFF.

This clonotype showed up just a few times. The chain links TRBV6-1 to TRBJ2-4, with D perhaps TRBD2 (6 bases). CDR3 length: 16 residues. V was pared by 5 bases and J by 0 bases, with 14 bases between. Germline V CDR1 and CDR2: MNHNS, SASEGT. This CDR3 is CASSRDSSIAKNIQYF. In nucleotides, the CDR3 is TGTGCCAGCAGTCGGGACTCGAGTATAGCCAAAAACATTCAGTACTTC.

This clonotype was found a few times. This sequence joins TRBV9 and TRBJ2-3; possibly TRBD1 for D (5 bases). Trimming stripped 4 bases from V and 4 bases from J, with 13 bases between. Per the germline V gene, CDR1 is SGDLS and CDR2 is YYNGEE. This CDR3 is built from 14 residues. CDR3 sequence (DNA): TGTGCCAGCAGCCCGCCAGGGTATGCAGATACGCAGTATTTT. The encoded protein is CASSPPGYADTQYF.

In this sample, this clonotype turned up many times. This sequence joins TRBV29-1 and TRBJ2-7, with no clear D. The CDR3 extends over 12 amino acids. Germline V gives CDR1 SQVTM, CDR2 ANQGSEA. The V and J ends lost 4 bases and 0 bases respectively, with 7 bases between them. In nucleotides, the CDR3 is TGCAGCGTTGGCGTTAGCTCCTACGAGCAGTACTTC. It specifies CSVGVSSYEQYF.

This clonotype was counted only a few times. Germline and junction disagree at one end, which may indicate a read error. The chain links TRBV12-3 or TRBV12-4 to TRBJ1-3, with no clear D. The CDR3 contains 12 residues. The CDR3 region has the DNA TGTGCCAGCACCCGGAGTGGAGACACCATATATTTT. Its translation is CASTRSGDTIYF.

This clonotype has only a few counts. The V and J genes are TRBV27 and TRBJ2-1, with 14 positions matching TRBD2. V shed 5 bases, J shed 0 bases, and the junction held 3 bases outside the gene matches. Germline V CDR1 and CDR2: MNHEY, SMNVEV (reference sequence). CDR3 length: 17 amino acids. In nucleotides, the CDR3 is TGTGCCAGCAGTGACGGGACTAGCGGGAGCTCCTACAATGAGCAGTTCTTC. Amino acid sequence: CASSDGTSGSSYNEQFF.

The genes are TRBV29-1 and TRBJ1-1, with TRBD1 matching over 12 bases. The CDR3 extends over 15 amino acids. CDR1 and CDR2 (germline): SQVTM, ANQGSEA. J gave up 5 bases and V 6 bases, and 10 bases lay outside the gene matches. CDR3 DNA sequence: TGCAGCGTCCGCCCGGGACAGGGGGCGGGTACTGAAGCTTTCTTT. This gives the protein CSVRPGQGAGTEAFF.

This clonotype was detected many times. V usage is TRBV6-5 and J usage is TRBJ2-2; TRBD2 matches at 11 bases. The V gene's germline CDR1 is MNHEY and CDR2 SVGAGI. The ends lost 2 bases at V and 8 bases at J; junction bases unmatched: 1. The CDR3 loop spans 14 amino acids. The DNA of the CDR3 is TGTGCCAGCAGTTACACTAGCGGGAGAGGGGAGCTGTTTTTT. It translates to CASSYTSGRGELFF.

The gene calls are TRBV6-5 and TRBJ2-5; D may be TRBD1 or TRBD2 (6 bases each). The CDR3 covers 16 residues. V lost 2 bases and J 0 bases, leaving 13 bases between the germline ends. CDR1 is MNHEY, CDR2 SVGAGI, per germline. The CDR3 DNA is TGTGCCAGCAGTTACCCGGCAGGGGAGGACCAAGAGACCCAGTACTTC. Encoded protein: CASSYPAGEDQETQYF.

In this sample, this clonotype turned up a few times. The rearrangement uses TRBV20-1 and TRBJ2-2; 8 bases are shared with TRBD2. Per the germline V gene, CDR1 is DFQATT and CDR2 is SNEGSKA (reference sequence). This CDR3 is 15 amino acids long. With 3 bases clipped from V and 2 bases from J, the junction kept 5 bases outside the gene matches. This chain's CDR3 is CSARVAGRNTGELFF. The CDR3 bases are TGCAGTGCTAGGGTAGCGGGAAGAAACACCGGGGAGCTGTTTTTT.